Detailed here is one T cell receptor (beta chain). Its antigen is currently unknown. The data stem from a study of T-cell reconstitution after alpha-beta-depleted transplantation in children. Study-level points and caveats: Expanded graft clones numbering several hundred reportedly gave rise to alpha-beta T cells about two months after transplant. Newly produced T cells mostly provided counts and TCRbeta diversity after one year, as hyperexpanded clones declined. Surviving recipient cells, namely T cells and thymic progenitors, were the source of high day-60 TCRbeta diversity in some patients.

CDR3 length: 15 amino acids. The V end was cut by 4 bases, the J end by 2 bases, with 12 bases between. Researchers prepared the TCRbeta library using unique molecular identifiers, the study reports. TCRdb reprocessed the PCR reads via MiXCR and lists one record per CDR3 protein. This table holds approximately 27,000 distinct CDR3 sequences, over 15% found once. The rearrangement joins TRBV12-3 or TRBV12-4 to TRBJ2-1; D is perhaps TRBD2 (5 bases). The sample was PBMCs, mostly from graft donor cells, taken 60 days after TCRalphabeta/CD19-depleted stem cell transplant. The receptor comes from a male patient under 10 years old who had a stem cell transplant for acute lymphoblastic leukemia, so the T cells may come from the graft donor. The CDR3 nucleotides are TGTGCCAGCAGTTCAAAACTAGGACCCTACAATGAGCAGTTCTTC. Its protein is CASSSKLGPYNEQFF.